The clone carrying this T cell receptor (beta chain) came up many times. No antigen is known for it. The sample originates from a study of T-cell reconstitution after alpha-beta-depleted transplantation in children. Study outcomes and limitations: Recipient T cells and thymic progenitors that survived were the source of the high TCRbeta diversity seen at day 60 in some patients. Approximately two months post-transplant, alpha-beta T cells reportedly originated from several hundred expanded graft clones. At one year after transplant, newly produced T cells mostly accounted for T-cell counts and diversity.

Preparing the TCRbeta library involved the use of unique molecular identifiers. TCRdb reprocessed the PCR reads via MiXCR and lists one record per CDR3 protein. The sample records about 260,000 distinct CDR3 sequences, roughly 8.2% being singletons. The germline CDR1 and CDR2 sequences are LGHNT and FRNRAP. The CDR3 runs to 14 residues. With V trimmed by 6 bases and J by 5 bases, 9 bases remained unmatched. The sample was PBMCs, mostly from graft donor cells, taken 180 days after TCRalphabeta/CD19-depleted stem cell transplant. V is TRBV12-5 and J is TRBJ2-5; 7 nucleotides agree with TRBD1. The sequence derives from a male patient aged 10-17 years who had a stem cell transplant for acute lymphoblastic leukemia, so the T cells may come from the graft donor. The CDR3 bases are TGTGCTAGTGGCCCCCCCGAGGGGGCTGAGACCCAGTACTTC. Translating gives CASGPPEGAETQYF.